The clone carrying this TCR beta chain was seen once. No antigen is known for it. This entry is derived from a study of identifying expanded T cells in peripheral blood. Overall study findings and caveats: Across healthy donors, higher total template counts meant significantly greater roughly two-week count variance. About 1.2 clones differed between technical replicates, versus about 17 and 20 over time.

Sequencing used immunoSEQ multiplex PCR; TCRdb keeps in-frame clones, though not all of them. Of about 91,000 clones in the sample, about nine tenths are singletons; the top ten hold about 4%. No infections or other immune events were documented during collection. The CDR3 runs 13 residues. V was pared by 0 bases and J by 6 bases, with 8 bases between. Germline loops: CDR1 KGHSY, CDR2 FQNENV. This rearrangement joins TRBV16 to TRBJ1-1, with D tentatively TRBD1 (5 bases). The sample comprised blood. This receptor was taken from a person aged 18 to 75 in good health. The CDR3 nucleotides are TGTGCCAGCAGCCAATCGCGAGGGGCTGAAGCTTTCTTT. This translates into CASSQSRGAEAFF.